These 13 T cell receptor beta chains came from one sample sequenced in a study of T-cell reconstitution after alpha-beta-depleted transplantation in children. Unique molecular identifiers were incorporated during preparation of the TCRbeta library. One entry per CDR3 protein, called by TCRdb with MiXCR from the PCR reads. The data show around 960,000 distinct CDR3 sequences, around 30% seen once. Here the sequenced sample was PBMCs, mostly from graft donor cells, taken 360 days after TCRalphabeta/CD19-depleted stem cell transplant. These TCRs come from a boy less than two years old who had a stem cell transplant for SCID, so the T cells may come from the graft donor.

The rearrangement joins TRBV7-2 to TRBJ1-1; D gene unclear. The germline V gene encodes CDR1 SGHTA and CDR2 FQGNSA. The CDR3 is made up of 15 amino acids. V was shortened by 1 base and J by 1 base, with 10 bases between the two germline ends. CDR3: CASSLDAVPNTEAFF. CDR3 DNA sequence: TGTGCCAGCAGCTTAGATGCAGTTCCGAACACTGAAGCTTTCTTT.

The genes are TRBV15 and TRBJ2-2; 7 positions agree with TRBD1. CDR3 size: 18 residues. Germline V gene sequence: CDR1 LNHNV, CDR2 YYDKDF (reference sequence). The V segment lost 0 bases and the J segment 1 base; nucleotides outside the gene matches: 8. CDR3 residues: CATSRDDRAVGNTGELFF. The CDR3 bases are TGTGCCACCAGCAGAGACGACAGGGCGGTTGGGAACACCGGGGAGCTGTTTTTT. Complete variable domain (other parts from reference TRBV15 and TRBJ2-2): DAMVIQNPRYQVTQFGKPVTLSCSQTLNHNVMYWYQQKSSQAPKLLFHYYDKDFNNEADTPDNFQSRRPNTSFCFLDIRSPGLGDTAMYLCATSRDDRAVGNTGELFFGEGSRLTVL.

This clonotype occurred a few times. This rearrangement joins TRBV9 to TRBJ2-2; 7 bases fit TRBD1. With 6 bases clipped from V and 6 bases from J, the junction kept 2 bases outside the gene matches. Germline V gene sequence: CDR1 SGDLS, CDR2 YYNGEE. The CDR3 sequence is 12 residues long. CDR3 amino acids: CASKGGAGELFF. The CDR3 DNA reads as TGTGCCAGCAAAGGGGGCGCCGGGGAGCTGTTTTTT.

The gene calls are TRBV25-1 and TRBJ1-4, with D tentatively TRBD1 (5 bases). Between the trimmed V and J ends, which lost 6 bases and 4 bases, there was a span of 12 bases. This CDR3 is built from 14 residues. CDR1 is MGHDK and CDR2 is SYGVNS in the germline V gene. The CDR3 coding sequence is TGTGCCAGCAGGGATGGGGACGGTAATGAAAAACTGTTTTTT. Protein: CASRDGDGNEKLFF.

This clonotype came up a few times. The J gene is TRBJ2-4, the V gene TRBV29-1; TRBD1 or TRBD2 may be the D gene (5 bases each). The germline V gene encodes CDR1 SQVTM and CDR2 ANQGSEA. This CDR3 is 17 amino acids long. The V gene lost 4 bases and the J gene lost 3 bases, with 22 bases spanning the gap. The CDR3 is CSVAPRSGSEGKNIQYF. The CDR3 DNA sequence: TGCAGCGTTGCCCCCCGGTCAGGGTCTGAGGGCAAAAACATTCAGTACTTC.

Only a few counts were recorded for this clonotype. This chain links TRBV28 with TRBJ2-7; possibly TRBD1 or TRBD2 for D (5 bases each). Trimming shortened V by 5 bases and J by 3 bases, and 14 bases separated the two germline ends. Germline V lookup: CDR1 MDHEN, CDR2 SYDVKM. The CDR3 sequence is 14 residues long. The DNA for the CDR3 is TGTGCCAGCAGTCAACCGGGACGCTTCTACGAGCAGTACTTC. It is translated as CASSQPGRFYEQYF.

This clonotype was detected only a few times. This chain links TRBV3-1 with TRBJ1-6; no definite D call. V was trimmed by 2 bases and J by 5 bases, leaving 13 bases between them. The CDR3 spans 16 residues. CDR1 and CDR2 (germline): LGHDT, YNNKEL (reference sequence). The CDR3 protein is CASSQRARVDNSPLHF. CDR3 DNA: TGTGCCAGCAGCCAACGCGCAAGAGTTGATAATTCACCCCTCCACTTT. The full variable domain, completed using reference TRBV3-1 and TRBJ1-6, is DTAVSQTPKYLVTQMGNDKSIKCEQNLGHDTMYWYKQDSKKFLKIMFSYNNKELIINETVPNRFSPKSPDKAHLNLHINSLELGDSAVYFCASSQRARVDNSPLHFGNGTRLTVT.

V gene TRBV5-1 combines with J gene TRBJ2-2; no clear D gene. Looked up from germline, CDR1 is SGHRS and CDR2 is YFSETQ. CDR3 length equals 15 residues. Trimming took 5 bases from V and 5 from J, leaving 16 bases between them. The CDR3 DNA is TGCGCCAGCAGAGAGTCGATCTATGGAACCGGGGAGCTGTTTTTT. Translated, it gives CASRESIYGTGELFF.

The chain combines TRBV7-7 with TRBJ2-7; 7 bases are a match to TRBD1. Per the germline V gene, CDR1 is SSHAT and CDR2 is FNYEAQ (reference sequence). The CDR3 loop spans 15 amino acids. V trimming: 1 base; J trimming: 3 bases; junction bases outside the gene matches: 6. CDR3 DNA: TGTGCCAGCAGCTTAGGGTCGACAGGGAACTACGAGCAGTACTTC. It translates to CASSLGSTGNYEQYF.

This sequence joins TRBV2 and TRBJ1-2; D is unclear. CDR1 SNHLY and CDR2 FYNNEI come from the germline V gene. The CDR3 has 14 residues. V was pared by 2 bases and J by 2 bases, with 9 bases between. This chain's CDR3 is CASSEQGSNYGYTF. In DNA form, the CDR3 reads TGTGCCAGCAGTGAACAAGGGTCCAACTATGGCTACACCTTC. The entire variable domain, with the rest obtained from reference TRBV2 and TRBJ1-2, is as follows: EPEVTQTPSHQVTQMGQEVILRCVPISNHLYFYWYRQILGQKVEFLVSFYNNEISEKSEIFDDQFSVERPDGSNFTLKIRSTKLEDSAMYFCASSEQGSNYGYTFGSGTRLTVV.

The CDR3 DNA follows: TGCAGTGCTGAGTACCAAGAGACCCAGTACTTC. It yields the protein CSAEYQETQYF. The rearrangement joins TRBV20-1 to TRBJ2-5; D is unclear. The germline V gene encodes CDR1 DFQATT and CDR2 SNEGSKA (reference sequence). V lost 5 bases and J 0 bases, leaving 4 bases between the germline ends. The CDR3 spans 11 residues.

The J gene is TRBJ2-2, the V gene TRBV10-3; D is perhaps TRBD1 (6 bases). Germline values: CDR1 ENHRY, CDR2 SYGVKD. Deletions cut 5 bases from V and 6 bases from J, with 10 bases between. The CDR3 loop spans 13 amino acids. The CDR3 reads CAISSGAAGELFF. In DNA, the CDR3 is TGTGCCATCAGTTCAGGGGCGGCCGGGGAGCTGTTTTTT.

The chain employs TRBV20-1 and TRBJ2-1; 10 bases line up with TRBD2. Germline lookup yields CDR1 DFQATT and CDR2 SNEGSKA (reference sequence). The CDR3 length is 16 residues. V lost 0 bases, J lost 3 bases, and 5 bases stayed unmatched. CDR3 sequence reads: CSARELAGAHYNEQFF. CDR3 coding DNA: TGCAGTGCTAGAGAGCTAGCGGGGGCCCACTACAATGAGCAGTTCTTC.